The 26 T cell receptor beta chains reported below all come from one sample, sequenced in a study of CD4 T cells in relation to SARS-CoV-2 and coronaviruses. Libraries were prepared by immunoSEQ multiplex PCR; TCRdb keeps only in-frame clonotypes and omits some of them. The table has about 38,000 clones, roughly 80% seen once. These receptors' antigens are unknown. Sequenced sample: memory CD4+ T cells from PBMCs, cultured in vitro. Receptors were obtained from an adult with COVID-19.

The gene calls are TRBV28 and TRBJ1-5; TRBD1 agrees at 7 bases. The germline V gene encodes CDR1 MDHEN and CDR2 SYDVKM. This CDR3 spans 14 amino acids. Trimming at V came to 3 bases and at J to 4 bases, leaving 3 bases not matched to a gene. CDR3 in DNA: TGTGCCAGCAGTTTCAGGGGGGAGAATCAGCCCCAGCATTTT. It is translated as CASSFRGENQPQHF.

The chain combines TRBV7-9 with TRBJ2-1; 8 nucleotides agree with TRBD2. The CDR3 loop spans 16 amino acids. CDR1 SEHNR and CDR2 FQNEAQ come from the germline V gene (reference sequence). Germline trimming cut 2 bases from V and 0 bases from J; bases unmatched to any gene: 3. CDR3 DNA sequence: TGTGCCAGCAGCTTACGTAGCGGGATCTCCTACAATGAGCAGTTCTTC. Its translation is CASSLRSGISYNEQFF.

This chain uses TRBV2 with TRBJ2-5; 7 bases are shared with TRBD2. There are 15 residues in the CDR3. Per germline, CDR1 SNHLY and CDR2 FYNNEI. The junction had 7 bases not matched to a gene; V was cut back by 3 bases and J by 3 bases. CDR3 region: CASSDYGLAEETQYF. The CDR3 DNA reads TGTGCCAGCAGTGATTACGGGCTAGCGGAAGAGACCCAGTACTTC.

The V gene is TRBV12-3 or TRBV12-4, the J gene TRBJ2-5; D gene ambiguous. The CDR3 has 12 residues. V lost 1 base and J lost 9, with 9 bases in between. The CDR3 protein is CASSLDNTPQYF. CDR3 DNA sequence: TGTGCCAGCAGTTTAGATAACACGCCCCAGTACTTC.

CDR3 coding DNA: TGCAGTGCTAGTCCCGGACACAACACAGATACGCAGTATTTT. Translation gives CSASPGHNTDTQYF. The rearrangement links TRBV20-1 to TRBJ2-3; D is perhaps TRBD1 (5 bases). Trimming stripped 3 bases from V and 2 bases from J, with 12 bases between. The germline V gene encodes CDR1 DFQATT and CDR2 SNEGSKA (reference sequence). The CDR3 is 14 amino acids.

The chain is built from TRBV7-8 and TRBJ2-7; D gene unclear. The CDR3 spans 14 residues. Deletions cut 2 bases from V and 4 bases from J, with 12 bases between. Per the germline V gene, CDR1 is SGHVS and CDR2 is FQNEAQ. The chain's CDR3 is CASSLYAQSYEQYF. The CDR3 coding sequence is TGTGCCAGCAGCTTATATGCCCAATCGTACGAGCAGTACTTC.

The chain employs TRBV24-1 and TRBJ1-5; no clear D. The germline CDR1 and CDR2 sequences are KGHDR and SFDVKD. The CDR3 loop spans 14 amino acids. Trimming took 7 bases from V and 6 from J, leaving 15 bases between them. CDR3 sequence reads: CATRWGMRVQPQHF. CDR3 nucleotides: TGTGCCACCAGATGGGGAATGAGGGTTCAGCCCCAGCATTTT.

CDR3 sequence (DNA): TGTGCCTGGAGTGTGATACAGGAGCGGGGCACTGAAGCTTTCTTT. Residues: CAWSVIQERGTEAFF. This chain uses TRBV30 with TRBJ1-1; TRBD1 might be the D (5 bases). CDR1 and CDR2 from the germline V gene are GTSNPN and SVGIG (reference sequence). The length of the CDR3 is 15 residues. The V end lost 0 bases, the J end lost 4 bases, and 15 bases lay between the germline ends.

The chain employs TRBV6-1 and TRBJ1-1; perhaps TRBD1 as D (6 bases). Germline V gives CDR1 MNHNS, CDR2 SASEGT. Trimming pared 3 bases from V and 11 bases from J, leaving 13 bases between. The CDR3 spans 12 residues. CDR3 DNA: TGTGCCAGCAGTGACCCAGGGGTTCGGGCTTTCTTT. Translating gives CASSDPGVRAFF.

This chain's CDR3 is CASRWDPSSGNTIYF. The CDR3 bases are TGTGCCAGTAGATGGGACCCGAGCTCTGGAAACACCATATATTTT. J is TRBJ1-3 and V is TRBV19; D may be TRBD1 (5 bases). The length of the CDR3 is 15 residues. Deletions cut 6 bases from V and 0 bases from J, with 12 bases between. Per germline, CDR1 LNHDA and CDR2 SQIVND (reference sequence). The entire variable domain, with the rest obtained from reference TRBV19 and TRBJ1-3, is as follows: DGGITQSPKYLFRKEGQNVTLSCEQNLNHDAMYWYRQDPGQGLRLIYYSQIVNDFQKGDIAEGYSVSREKKESFPLTVTSAQKNPTAFYLCASRWDPSSGNTIYFGEGSWLTVV.

The chain recombines TRBV11-3 with TRBJ1-5; 7 nucleotides line up with TRBD1. The ends lost 4 bases at V and 2 bases at J; junction bases unmatched: 11. In germline, CDR1 is SGHNT, CDR2 YENEEA. This CDR3 is built from 17 residues. The CDR3 nucleotides are TGTGCCAGCAGCTGGGGAAACAGGGGATTGGGCAATCAGCCCCAGCATTTT. Translated, it gives CASSWGNRGLGNQPQHF.

V gene TRBV7-2 combines with J gene TRBJ2-7, with TRBD2 matching over 11 bases. Germline V gene lookup returns CDR1 SGHTA and CDR2 FQGNSA. With 2 bases clipped from V and 4 bases from J, the junction kept 4 bases outside the gene matches. This CDR3 has 15 amino acids. CDR3 in DNA: TGTGCCAGCAGCTTAACGGGACTAGCGGAATACGAGCAGTACTTC. Translating gives CASSLTGLAEYEQYF.

V gene TRBV19 combines with J gene TRBJ1-5, with D maybe TRBD1 (5 bases). This CDR3 spans 15 amino acids. In germline, CDR1 is LNHDA, CDR2 SQIVND (reference sequence). Trimming pared 7 bases from V and 6 bases from J, leaving 19 bases between. In DNA form, the CDR3 reads TGTGCCAGTAATCGGGACGGTGAAGGTATTCAGCCCCAGCATTTT. Encoded protein: CASNRDGEGIQPQHF.

V usage is TRBV11-2 and J usage is TRBJ2-7; the D gene could be TRBD1 or TRBD2 (5 bases each). V was clipped by 4 bases and J by 7 bases, with 14 bases between them. In germline, CDR1 is SGHAT, CDR2 FQNNGV. The CDR3 is 13 amino acids. CDR3 sequence reads: CASSSIRWGEQYF. In DNA, the CDR3 is TGTGCCAGCAGCTCGATCCGATGGGGGGAGCAGTACTTC. Full variable domain (rest looked up from reference TRBV11-2 and TRBJ2-7): EAGVAQSPRYKIIEKRQSVAFWCNPISGHATLYWYQQILGQGPKLLIQFQNNGVVDDSQLPKDRFSAERLKGVDSTLKIQPAKLEDSAVYLCASSSIRWGEQYFGPGTRLTVT.

The chain links TRBV3-1 (or the pseudogene TRBV3-2) to TRBJ2-2, with 11 positions matching TRBD1. The CDR3 is 15 amino acids. Losses at the gene ends were 1 base for V and 7 bases for J; bases not matched to a gene: 2. Germline V gene data show CDR1 as LGHDT and CDR2 as YNNKEL (reference sequence). CDR3 protein: CASSQGGQGGGELFF. The CDR3 region has the DNA TGTGCCAGCAGCCAAGGGGGACAGGGGGGCGGGGAGCTGTTTTTT.

The chain has TRBV1 and TRBJ2-7. TRBV1 has pseudogene status. The CDR3 totals 16 residues. CDR3 region: CTSSQDVLSHGVVQYF. The CDR3 region has the DNA TGCACCAGCAGCCAAGATGTCCTAAGTCATGGCGTCGTGCAGTACTTC.

The chain is built from TRBV15 and TRBJ2-1; no clear D. This CDR3 comprises 12 residues. The germline V and J ends were trimmed by 3 bases and 8 bases, with 8 bases remaining between them. The germline CDR1 and CDR2 sequences are LNHNV and YYDKDF (reference sequence). Here the CDR3 DNA reads TGTGCCACCAGCAGGGCAACCGATGAGCAGTTCTTC. It yields the protein CATSRATDEQFF.

The chain links TRBV19 to TRBJ2-1; 11 positions match TRBD2. CDR1 is LNHDA, CDR2 SQIVND, per germline (reference sequence). The CDR3 length is 16 residues. The V segment lost 1 base and the J segment 8 bases; nucleotides outside the gene matches: 7. Here the CDR3 DNA reads TGTGCCAGTAGTATAGGCTTACTAGCGGGAGATCATGAGCAGTTCTTC. Translation: CASSIGLLAGDHEQFF.

The CDR3 coding sequence is TGTGCCAGCAGTCCGGGACAGATAGAGACCCAGTACTTC. It translates to CASSPGQIETQYF. V usage is TRBV12-3 or TRBV12-4 and J usage is TRBJ2-5, with 7 bases matching TRBD1. The CDR3 contains 13 residues. V lost 5 bases, J lost 4 bases, and 4 bases stayed unmatched.

The V and J genes are TRBV19 and TRBJ1-1, with D uncertain. The CDR3 contains 11 residues. Deletions cut 6 bases from V and 3 bases from J, with 5 bases between. Germline V gene lookup returns CDR1 LNHDA and CDR2 SQIVND (reference sequence). CDR3 region: CASSRDTEAFF. The CDR3 DNA reads as TGTGCCAGTAGCCGGGACACTGAAGCTTTCTTT.

This clone showed up just a few times. The chain joins TRBV3-1 (or the pseudogene TRBV3-2) to TRBJ1-2; 9 bases match TRBD1. The CDR3 is 13 residues long. After removal of 4 bases from V and 7 bases from J, the junction contained 4 bases not matched to a gene. Germline V gene lookup returns CDR1 LGHDT and CDR2 YNNKEL (reference sequence). The CDR3 loop is CASSPLDRGGYTF. The CDR3 coding sequence is TGTGCCAGCAGCCCCTTGGACAGGGGTGGCTACACCTTC.

This chain connects TRBV7-9 to TRBJ1-5; a weak D match, TRBD1 (5 bases). V was trimmed by 1 base and J by 4 bases, leaving 14 bases between them. This CDR3 comprises 16 residues. The germline V gene encodes CDR1 SEHNR and CDR2 FQNEAQ (reference sequence). This chain's CDR3 is CASSLGGLTGNQPQHF. The CDR3 nucleotides read TGTGCCAGCAGCTTAGGAGGGCTTACAGGAAATCAGCCCCAGCATTTT.

Details on this clone: The junction does not match germline at one end; this may be a read error. The chain is built from TRBV10-3 and TRBJ2-6; D is unresolved. The CDR3 spans 13 residues. Germline CDR1 is ENHRY and CDR2 is SYGVKD. The CDR3 protein is CAIRESGANVLTF. The CDR3 nucleotides read TGTGCCATCAGGGAGTCTGGGGCCAACGTCCTGACTTTC.

The V and J genes are TRBV5-4 and TRBJ2-5; 8 positions agree with TRBD2. From germline, CDR1 is SGHNT and CDR2 YYREEE (reference sequence). The CDR3 consists of 16 residues. V was clipped by 3 bases and J by 5 bases; unmatched bases: 12. The CDR3 is CASSSKSGRAYETQYF. In DNA form, the CDR3 reads TGTGCCAGCAGCTCTAAGTCCGGGAGGGCCTATGAGACCCAGTACTTC.

The chain's CDR3 is CASSPVAGGTYNEQFF. The CDR3 bases are TGTGCCAGCTCACCGGTAGCGGGAGGGACCTACAATGAGCAGTTCTTC. The rearrangement links TRBV18 to TRBJ2-1, with 11 bases aligning to TRBD2. The CDR3 is 16 amino acids. Germline CDR1 reads KGHSH; CDR2 reads LQKENI. Trimming took 3 bases from V and 2 from J; bases not matched to a gene: 3.

This clone was seen only once. This chain links TRBV3-1 (or the pseudogene TRBV3-2) with TRBJ2-7; 8 bases agree with TRBD2. With V trimmed by 1 base and J by 2 bases, 4 bases remained unmatched. The germline V gene encodes CDR1 LGHDT and CDR2 YNNKEL (reference sequence). CDR3 length: 15 residues. CDR3 amino acids: CASSQALTSAYEQYF. As DNA, the CDR3 is TGTGCCAGCAGCCAAGCCTTGACTAGCGCCTACGAGCAGTACTTC.